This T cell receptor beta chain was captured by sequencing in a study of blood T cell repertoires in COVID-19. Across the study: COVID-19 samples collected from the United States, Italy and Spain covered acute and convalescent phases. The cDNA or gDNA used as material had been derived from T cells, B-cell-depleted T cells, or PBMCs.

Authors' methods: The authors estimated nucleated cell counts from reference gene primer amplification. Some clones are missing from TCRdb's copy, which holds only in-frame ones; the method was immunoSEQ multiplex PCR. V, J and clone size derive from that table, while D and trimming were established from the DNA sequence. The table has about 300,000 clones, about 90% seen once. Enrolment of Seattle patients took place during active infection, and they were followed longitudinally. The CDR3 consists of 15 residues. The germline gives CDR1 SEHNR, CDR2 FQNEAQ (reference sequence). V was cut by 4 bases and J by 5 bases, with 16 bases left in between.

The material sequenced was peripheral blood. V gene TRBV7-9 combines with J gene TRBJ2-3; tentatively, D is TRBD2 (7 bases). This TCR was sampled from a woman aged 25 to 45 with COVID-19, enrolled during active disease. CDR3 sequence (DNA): TGTGCCAGCAGCTATGGGGGGGCGATGGTAGATACGCAGTATTTT. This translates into CASSYGGAMVDTQYF.